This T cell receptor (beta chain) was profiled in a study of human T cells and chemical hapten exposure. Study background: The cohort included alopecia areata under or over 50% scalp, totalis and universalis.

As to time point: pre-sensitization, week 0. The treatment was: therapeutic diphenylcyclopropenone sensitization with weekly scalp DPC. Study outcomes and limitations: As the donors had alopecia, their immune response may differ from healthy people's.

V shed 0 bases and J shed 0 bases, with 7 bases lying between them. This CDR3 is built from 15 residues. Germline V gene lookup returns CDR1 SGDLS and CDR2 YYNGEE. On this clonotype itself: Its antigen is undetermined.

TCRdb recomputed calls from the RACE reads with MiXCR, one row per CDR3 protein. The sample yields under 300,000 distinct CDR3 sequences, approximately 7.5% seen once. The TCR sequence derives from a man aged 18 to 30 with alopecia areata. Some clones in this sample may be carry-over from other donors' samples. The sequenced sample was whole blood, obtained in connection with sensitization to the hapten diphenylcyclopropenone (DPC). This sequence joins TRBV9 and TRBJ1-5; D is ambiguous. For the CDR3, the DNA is TGTGCCAGCAGCGTAGCGGGGAATAGCAATCAGCCCCAGCATTTT. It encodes CASSVAGNSNQPQHF.